Listed here is a single T cell receptor beta chain. Trimming shortened V by 1 base and J by 0 bases, and 10 bases separated the two germline ends. Germline CDR1 DFQATT, CDR2 SNEGSKA (reference sequence). CDR3 length: 15 amino acids. This sample is drawn from a study of low-dose radiotherapy and immunotherapy resistance in tumors. Across the whole study: Treatment consisted of nivolumab 240 mg every two weeks and ipilimumab 1 mg/kg every six weeks, given intravenously to patients. Intravenous cyclophosphamide 200 mg/m2 was given every two weeks, one day before radiation and immunotherapy.

All eligible patients presented with advanced solid tumors that contained no tumor-infiltrating lymphocytes. Priming of first-strand cDNA relied on TRAV- and TRBV-specific primers (covering alpha and beta chains). TCRs were put through 20 PCR cycles of amplification with Phusion. A constant-region primer and the V-primer adapter served as the primer pair. Isolated mRNA underwent amplification via in vitro transcription. TCRdb reprocessed the reads via MiXCR and lists one record per CDR3 protein. The data hold about 9,800 distinct CDR3 sequences, with about 41% observed a single time. The chain has TRBV20-1 and TRBJ2-4, with no clear D. This clonotype originated in a human donor with advanced metastatic prostate, ovarian, gallbladder or colorectal cancer (not recorded which). This table probably holds off-target reads from a library built for another chain. CDR3 in DNA: TGCAGTGCTAGAGTCCCTACTTCAGCCAAAAACATTCAGTACTTC. Translation gives CSARVPTSAKNIQYF.